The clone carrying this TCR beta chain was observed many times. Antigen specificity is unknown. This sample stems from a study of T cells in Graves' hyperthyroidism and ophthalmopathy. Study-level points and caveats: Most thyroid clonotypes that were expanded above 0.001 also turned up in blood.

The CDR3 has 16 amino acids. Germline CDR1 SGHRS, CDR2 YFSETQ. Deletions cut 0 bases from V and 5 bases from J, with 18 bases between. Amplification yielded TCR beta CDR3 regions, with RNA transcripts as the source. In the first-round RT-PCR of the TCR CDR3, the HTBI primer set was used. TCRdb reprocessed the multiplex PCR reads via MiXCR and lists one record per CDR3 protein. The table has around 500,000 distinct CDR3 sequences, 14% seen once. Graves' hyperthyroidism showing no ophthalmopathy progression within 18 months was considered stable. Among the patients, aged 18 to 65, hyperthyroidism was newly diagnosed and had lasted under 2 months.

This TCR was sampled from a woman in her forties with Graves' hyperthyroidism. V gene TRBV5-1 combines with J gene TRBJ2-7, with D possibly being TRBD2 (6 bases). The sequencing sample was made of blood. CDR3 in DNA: TGCGCCAGCAGCTTGGGCACCCGGGAGAGGTTACACGAGCAGTACTTC. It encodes CASSLGTRERLHEQYF. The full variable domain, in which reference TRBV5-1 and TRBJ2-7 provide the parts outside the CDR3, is KAGVTQTPRYLIKTRGQQVTLSCSPISGHRSVSWYQQTPGQGLQFLFEYFSETQRNKGNFPGRFSGRQFSNSRSEMNVSTLELGDSALYLCASSLGTRERLHEQYFGPGTRLTVT.